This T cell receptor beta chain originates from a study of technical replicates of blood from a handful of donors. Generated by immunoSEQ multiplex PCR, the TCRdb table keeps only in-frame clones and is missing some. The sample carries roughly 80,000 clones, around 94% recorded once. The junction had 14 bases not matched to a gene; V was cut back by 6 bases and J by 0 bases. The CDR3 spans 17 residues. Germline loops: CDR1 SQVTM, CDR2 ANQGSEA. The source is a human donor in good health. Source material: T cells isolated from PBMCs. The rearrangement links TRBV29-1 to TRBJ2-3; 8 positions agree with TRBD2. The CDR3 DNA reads TGCAGCGTCGGGGGGGACAACTGGAATCCTAGCACAGATACGCAGTATTTT. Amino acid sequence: CSVGGDNWNPSTDTQYF.